The clone carrying this TCR beta chain was picked up many times. From RNA transcripts, TCR beta CDR3 regions were amplified. First-round RT-PCR with HTBI primers amplified the TCR CDR3 region. One entry per CDR3 protein, called by TCRdb with MiXCR from the multiplex PCR reads. The repertoire includes over 300,000 distinct CDR3 sequences, more than 11% of them detected once, and 9.5% to 11% sits in the top ten. PBMCs were derived from about 10 ml fresh peripheral blood. The data were taken from a study of T cells in Graves' hyperthyroidism and ophthalmopathy. Sequenced material: blood. This receptor was taken from a woman aged 55 to 70 with Graves' hyperthyroidism.

CDR3 sequence (DNA): TGTGCCAGCAGCTTAGATTCTGGGCTGAACACTGAAGCTTTCTTT. It encodes CASSLDSGLNTEAFF. The genes are TRBV7-8 and TRBJ1-1, with D uncertain. The CDR3 contains 15 residues. The germline gives CDR1 SGHVS, CDR2 FQNEAQ. Trimming shortened V by 1 base and J by 0 bases, and 9 bases separated the two germline ends. The full variable domain, with the rest looked up from reference TRBV7-8 and TRBJ1-1, is GAGVSQSPRYKVAKRGQDVALRCDPISGHVSLFWYQQALGQGPEFLTYFQNEAQLDKSGLPSDRFFAERPEGSVSTLKIQRTQQEDSAVYLCASSLDSGLNTEAFFGQGTRLTVV.